A single sample is the source of the 9 T cell receptor beta chains below, sequenced in a study of identical twins. TCRdb independently ran MiXCR on the 5' RACE reads; one entry per CDR3 protein. The table has 700,000 or so distinct CDR3 sequences, around 20% seen once; the top ten hold approximately 4.3%. In addition, the sample was reused for a study of T cells expressing NK-cell markers.

Sample: PBMCs. The receptors derive from a woman younger than 30 in good health.

In this sample, this clonotype turned up many times. The chain's CDR3 is CSGRDSSYNEQFF. CDR3 DNA sequence: TGCAGTGGGCGGGACAGCTCCTACAATGAGCAGTTCTTC. The J gene is TRBJ2-1, the V gene TRBV20-1; possibly TRBD1 for D (7 bases). CDR1 is DFQATT and CDR2 is SNEGSKA in the germline V gene (reference sequence). The germline V and J ends were trimmed by 7 bases and 0 bases, with 10 bases remaining between them. This CDR3 contains 13 residues.

The chain combines TRBV5-5 with TRBJ2-7; D unresolved. Trimming left V 0 bases short and J 7 bases short, with 14 bases between. This CDR3 region has 14 residues. Germline V gene lookup returns CDR1 SGHKS and CDR2 YYEKEE (reference sequence). The CDR3 DNA sequence: TGTGCCAGCAGCTTGGTTCCCACCTTAAGGGAGCAGTACTTC. Residues: CASSLVPTLREQYF.

V and J are TRBV7-9 and TRBJ1-2; 8 bases agree with TRBD1. The V gene end was trimmed by 4 bases and the J gene end by 11 bases; junction bases not matched to a gene: 9. The CDR3 length is 13 residues. CDR1 and CDR2 (germline): SEHNR, FQNEAQ (reference sequence). The CDR3 DNA is TGTGCCAGCAGCTCACGGACAGGGAGGGAATACACCTTC. Its translation: CASSSRTGREYTF. Variable domain in full (rest from reference TRBV7-9 and TRBJ1-2): DTGVSQNPRHKITKRGQNVTFRCDPISEHNRLYWYRQTLGQGPEFLTYFQNEAQLEKSRLLSDRFSAERPKGSFSTLEIQRTEQGDSAMYLCASSSRTGREYTFGSGTRLTVV.

The V gene is TRBV7-6, the J gene TRBJ2-3; D gene uncertain. The ends were cut back, 4 bases at V and 2 bases at J, with 10 bases in the middle. Germline CDR1 reads SGHVS; CDR2 reads FNYEAQ. This CDR3 is 14 amino acids long. The CDR3 loop is CASSSIRATDTQYF. The DNA of the CDR3 is TGTGCCAGCAGCTCGATCAGAGCCACAGATACGCAGTATTTT.

This clonotype has just a few counts. The chain uses TRBV5-1 and TRBJ2-1, with D perhaps given as TRBD1 or TRBD2 (6 bases each). The germline V and J ends were trimmed by 1 base and 5 bases, with 13 bases remaining between them. CDR3 length: 15 amino acids. Germline CDR1 is SGHRS and CDR2 is YFSETQ. The CDR3 is CASSLYGGDNNEQFF. In nucleotides, the CDR3 is TGCGCCAGCAGCTTGTATGGCGGGGACAACAATGAGCAGTTCTTC.

The sample holds a few counts of this clonotype. The J gene is TRBJ2-3, the V gene TRBV20-1; D unresolved. Germline V gene lookup returns CDR1 DFQATT and CDR2 SNEGSKA (reference sequence). The CDR3 extends over 12 amino acids. CDR3 in DNA: TGCACCCCTTCTCCGGACACAGATACGCAGTATTTT. Its translation: CTPSPDTDTQYF.

The chain links TRBV6-1 to TRBJ2-1; D might be TRBD1 or TRBD2, each matching 5 bases. The CDR3 is 13 amino acids. Germline-derived CDR1 and CDR2 are MNHNS and SASEGT. The V end was cut by 6 bases, the J end by 8 bases, with 14 bases between. In DNA, the CDR3 is TGTGCCAGCAGGAGGGCAGGGACCGATGAGCAGTTCTTC. Translated, it gives CASRRAGTDEQFF.

In its sample, this clonotype was seen a few times. The genes are TRBV20-1 and TRBJ2-1, with a possible D match to TRBD2 (5 bases). V was shortened by 6 bases and J by 4 bases, with 19 bases between the two germline ends. The length of the CDR3 is 15 residues. Per germline, CDR1 DFQATT and CDR2 SNEGSKA (reference sequence). The CDR3, as DNA: TGCAGTGCAAGGGAAGTGGGAGATAGGTACAATGAGCAGTTCTTC. It yields the protein CSAREVGDRYNEQFF.

This clonotype has more than one count but fewer than ten. The chain recombines TRBV5-1 with TRBJ2-3; D remains unclear. V lost 5 bases to trimming and J lost 2 bases, with 12 bases between them. CDR3 length: 14 amino acids. CDR1 and CDR2 from the germline V gene are SGHRS and YFSETQ. The CDR3, as DNA: TGCGCCAGCAGTAGGAACAGCCACACAGATACGCAGTATTTT. This translates into CASSRNSHTDTQYF.